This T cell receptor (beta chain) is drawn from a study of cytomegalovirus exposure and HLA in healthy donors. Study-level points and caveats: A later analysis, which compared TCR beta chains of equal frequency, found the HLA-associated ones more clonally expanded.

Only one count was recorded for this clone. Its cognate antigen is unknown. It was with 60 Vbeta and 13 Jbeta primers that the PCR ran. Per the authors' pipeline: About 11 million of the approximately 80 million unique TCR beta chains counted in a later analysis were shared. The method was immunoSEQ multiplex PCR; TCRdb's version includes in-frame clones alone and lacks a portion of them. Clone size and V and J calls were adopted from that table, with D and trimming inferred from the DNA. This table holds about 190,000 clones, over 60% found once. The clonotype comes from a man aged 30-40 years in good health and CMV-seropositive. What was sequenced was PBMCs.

The CDR3 is CASSSRGAYEQYF. The CDR3 region has the DNA TGTGCCAGCAGTTCCCGGGGGGCCTACGAGCAGTACTTC. V usage is TRBV6-5 and J usage is TRBJ2-7; TRBD2 aligns across 7 bases. J gave up 2 bases and V 4 bases, and 2 bases lay outside the gene matches. Looked up from germline, CDR1 is MNHEY and CDR2 is SVGAGI. This CDR3 is built from 13 residues.